This T cell receptor (beta chain) was observed in a study of blood T cell repertoires in COVID-19. Looking at the study overall: Some COVID-19 samples were acute and others convalescent; all came from the United States, Italy and Spain. In each case, the material was cDNA or gDNA derived from T cells, B-cell-depleted T cells, or PBMCs.

The CDR3 has 17 residues. Germline V gene lookup returns CDR1 MDHEN and CDR2 SYDVKM. The ends were cut back, 6 bases at V and 0 bases at J, with 17 bases in the middle. Generated by immunoSEQ multiplex PCR, the TCRdb table keeps only in-frame clones and is missing some. This repertoire shows 95,000 to 150,000 clones, roughly 83% found once; its top ten account for approximately 4.2%. The rearrangement uses TRBV28 and TRBJ1-4, with a tentative D call TRBD1 (6 bases). This receptor was taken from a woman aged 80 or over with acute or convalescent COVID-19. Sequencing was performed on peripheral blood. The CDR3, as DNA: TGTGCCAGCAGGACGATTACAGGGATCACAACTAATGAAAAACTGTTTTTT. Protein sequence: CASRTITGITTNEKLFF. The variable domain in full, with the rest retrieved from reference TRBV28 and TRBJ1-4, is DVKVTQSSRYLVKRTGEKVFLECVQDMDHENMFWYRQDPGLGLRLIYFSYDVKMKEKGDIPEGYSVSREKKERFSLILESASTNQTSMYLCASRTITGITTNEKLFFGSGTQLSVL.